Here is one TCR beta chain with its context. The data were obtained in a study of blood T cell repertoires in COVID-19. V dropped 0 bases and J dropped 7; count of bases not matched to a gene: 8. The CDR3 has 16 residues. Germline-derived CDR1 and CDR2 are LGHNA and YSLEER. Sequencing used immunoSEQ multiplex PCR; TCRdb keeps in-frame clones, though not all of them. The data show about 150,000 clones, around 86% seen once. The sequence was obtained from a man between 65 and 85 years old with acute or convalescent COVID-19. V gene TRBV4-3 combines with J gene TRBJ2-1; 8 nucleotides align to TRBD1. The sample comprised peripheral blood. In DNA, the CDR3 is TGCGCCAGCAGCCAAGATTTAAGCAGGGGGCCGAATGAGCAGTTCTTC. The encoded protein is CASSQDLSRGPNEQFF.